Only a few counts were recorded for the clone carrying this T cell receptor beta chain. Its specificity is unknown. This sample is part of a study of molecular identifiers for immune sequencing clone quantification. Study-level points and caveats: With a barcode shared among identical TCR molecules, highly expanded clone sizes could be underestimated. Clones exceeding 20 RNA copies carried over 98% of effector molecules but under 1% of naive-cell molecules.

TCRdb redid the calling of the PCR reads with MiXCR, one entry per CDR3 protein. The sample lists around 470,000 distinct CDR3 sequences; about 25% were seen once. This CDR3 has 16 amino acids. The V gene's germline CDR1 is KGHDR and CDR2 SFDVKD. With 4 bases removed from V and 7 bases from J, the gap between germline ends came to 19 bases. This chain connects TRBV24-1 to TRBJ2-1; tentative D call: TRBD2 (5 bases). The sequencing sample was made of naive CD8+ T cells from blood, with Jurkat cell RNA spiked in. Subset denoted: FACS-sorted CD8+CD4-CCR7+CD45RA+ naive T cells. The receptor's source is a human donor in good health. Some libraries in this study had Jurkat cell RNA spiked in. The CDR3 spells CATSDLSGLAGNEQFF. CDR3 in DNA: TGTGCCACCAGTGACCTAAGCGGTCTCGCCGGGAATGAGCAGTTCTTC.